A single sample gave rise to the 13 T cell receptor beta chains below, sequenced in a study of T cells in Graves' hyperthyroidism and ophthalmopathy. Amplification yielded TCR beta CDR3 regions, with RNA transcripts as the source. A set of HTBI primers served as the primers for a first-round RT-PCR of the TCR CDR3. TCRdb re-derived calls from the multiplex PCR reads in MiXCR, one entry per CDR3 protein. In the table there are 250,000 or so distinct CDR3 sequences, more than 14% of which are singletons. Sequencing was done on a sample of blood. The receptors were gathered from a middle-aged woman with Graves' hyperthyroidism that later progressed to Graves' ophthalmopathy.

The table lists this clonotype with a few counts. The chain carries TRBV4-1 and TRBJ1-1, with a tentative D call TRBD1 (5 bases). The ends were cut back, 4 bases at V and 5 bases at J, with 8 bases in the middle. The CDR3 sequence is 12 residues long. Germline assignment: CDR1 MGHRA and CDR2 YSYEKL. CDR3 residues: CASSPGATEAFF. As DNA, the CDR3 is TGCGCCAGCAGCCCTGGGGCTACTGAAGCTTTCTTT.

This clonotype was seen ten or more times. The genes are TRBV4-1 and TRBJ2-1; TRBD2 is a possible D gene (6 bases). The CDR3 consists of 13 residues. Per the germline V gene, CDR1 is MGHRA and CDR2 is YSYEKL. V was clipped by 1 base and J by 10 bases, with 11 bases between them. The CDR3 DNA reads TGCGCCAGCAGCCAAGGGACTATGGAAGAGCAGTTCTTC. Translating gives CASSQGTMEEQFF.

The rearrangement links TRBV4-1 to TRBJ2-3, with D maybe TRBD2 (5 bases). Trimming left V 1 base short and J 5 bases short, with 10 bases between. The germline V gene has CDR1 MGHRA and CDR2 YSYEKL. The CDR3 spans 14 residues. CDR3 nucleotide sequence: TGCGCCAGCAGCCAAGTGGAGGCCCAAGATACGCAGTATTTT. Protein: CASSQVEAQDTQYF.

This clonotype showed up many times. The chain joins TRBV27 to TRBJ2-7; no clear D. CDR3 length: 14 amino acids. V was clipped by 5 bases and J by 6 bases, with 17 bases between them. Germline-derived CDR1 and CDR2 are MNHEY and SMNVEV (reference sequence). In DNA, the CDR3 is TGTGCCAGCAGTACCACCCCGACAAGGCTCGAGCAGTACTTC. Translation gives CASSTTPTRLEQYF.

This clonotype has only a few counts. This sequence may be a read error, since a much larger clone differs from it by one base. V and J are TRBV11-2 and TRBJ2-5; a possible D gene is TRBD2 (6 bases). V lost 8 bases and J lost 5, with 15 bases in between. Germline CDR1 is SGHAT and CDR2 is FQNNGV. There are 13 residues in the CDR3. The CDR3 protein is CASAGRARETQYF. CDR3 coding DNA: TGTGCCAGCGCGGGGCGGGCGAGGGAGACCCAGTACTTC. The full variable domain, rest sourced from reference TRBV11-2 and TRBJ2-5, is EAGVAQSPRYKIIEKRQSVAFWCNPISGHATLYWYQQILGQGPKLLIQFQNNGVVDDSQLPKDRFSAERLKGVDSTLKIQPAKLEDSAVYLCASAGRARETQYFGPGTRLLVL.

This clonotype showed up many times. V is TRBV11-1 and J is TRBJ2-6; D gene uncertain. V was clipped by 6 bases and J by 3 bases, with 3 bases between them. The CDR3 runs 12 residues. Germline loops: CDR1 SGHAT, CDR2 FQDESV (reference sequence). The CDR3 nucleotides read TGTGCCAGCAGTGGTGGGGCCAACGTCCTGACTTTC. It codes for CASSGGANVLTF.

There are many counts of this clonotype. The genes are TRBV3-1 and TRBJ2-1; D ambiguous. With 3 bases removed from V and 1 base from J, the gap between germline ends came to 13 bases. Germline CDR1 and CDR2: LGHDT and YNNKEL (reference sequence). The CDR3 extends over 16 amino acids. The CDR3 bases are TGTGCCAGCAGCCATTCGACTCATCTGTCCTACAATGAGCAGTTCTTC. Translating gives CASSHSTHLSYNEQFF.

Many counts were recorded for this clonotype. V is TRBV19 and J is TRBJ2-7; a weak D match, TRBD1 (6 bases). Germline CDR1 reads LNHDA; CDR2 reads SQIVND (reference sequence). This CDR3 region has 13 residues. The ends were cut back, 4 bases at V and 0 bases at J, with 7 bases in the middle. CDR3 in amino acids: CASSTDSSYEQYF. DNA for the CDR3: TGTGCCAGTAGTACGGACAGCTCCTACGAGCAGTACTTC. The full variable domain, its missing parts supplied by reference TRBV19 and TRBJ2-7, is DGGITQSPKYLFRKEGQNVTLSCEQNLNHDAMYWYRQDPGQGLRLIYYSQIVNDFQKGDIAEGYSVSREKKESFPLTVTSAQKNPTAFYLCASSTDSSYEQYFGPGTRLTVT.

The CDR3 region is CASSFMPLGHHNQPQHF. Here the CDR3 DNA reads TGTGCCAGCAGTTTTATGCCCCTGGGACACCATAATCAGCCCCAGCATTTT. This chain uses TRBV28 with TRBJ1-5; the D gene is possibly TRBD1 (6 bases). Trimming removed 3 bases at V and 4 bases at J, with 19 bases between. The CDR3 has 17 residues. The germline V gene encodes CDR1 MDHEN and CDR2 SYDVKM.

This chain links TRBV2 with TRBJ1-1, with D possibly TRBD1 on 5 matching bases. Trimming took off 3 bases at V and 5 bases at J, with 16 bases between the two ends. Per germline, CDR1 SNHLY and CDR2 FYNNEI. The CDR3 is 15 residues long. The CDR3 DNA follows: TGTGCCAGCAGTGACTGGGGCGTAGGTAGGACTGAAGCTTTCTTT. The encoded protein is CASSDWGVGRTEAFF. The variable domain in full, with the rest retrieved from reference TRBV2 and TRBJ1-1, is EPEVTQTPSHQVTQMGQEVILRCVPISNHLYFYWYRQILGQKVEFLVSFYNNEISEKSEIFDDQFSVERPDGSNFTLKIRSTKLEDSAMYFCASSDWGVGRTEAFFGQGTRLTVV.

This clonotype was seen many times. The chain recombines TRBV15 with TRBJ2-1; possibly TRBD2 for D (5 bases). V lost 3 bases to trimming and J lost 0 bases, with 18 bases between them. Germline CDR1 reads LNHNV; CDR2 reads YYDKDF (reference sequence). The CDR3 length is 18 residues. In nucleotides, the CDR3 is TGTGCCACCAGCAGTCCGTCCACCGGGGTCAGCTCCTACAATGAGCAGTTCTTC. It translates to CATSSPSTGVSSYNEQFF.

The chain combines TRBV3-1 with TRBJ1-3; possible D gene TRBD1, 6 bases. The germline gives CDR1 LGHDT, CDR2 YNNKEL (reference sequence). V was cut by 1 base and J by 4 bases, with 11 bases left in between. The length of the CDR3 is 15 residues. The CDR3 DNA reads TGTGCCAGCAGCCAAGCGGGGGGCCGCGGAAACACCATATATTTT. Amino acid sequence: CASSQAGGRGNTIYF. The entire variable domain, with the rest obtained from reference TRBV3-1 and TRBJ1-3, is as follows: DTAVSQTPKYLVTQMGNDKSIKCEQNLGHDTMYWYKQDSKKFLKIMFSYNNKELIINETVPNRFSPKSPDKAHLNLHINSLELGDSAVYFCASSQAGGRGNTIYFGEGSWLTVV.

This clonotype was detected many times. The rearrangement links TRBV30 to TRBJ1-1, with D possibly TRBD1 on 5 matching bases. The CDR3 runs to 15 residues. Germline lookup yields CDR1 GTSNPN and CDR2 SVGIG (reference sequence). Trimming left V 0 bases short and J 2 bases short, with 13 bases between. This CDR3 is CAWSVWRGGNTEAFF. The CDR3 DNA reads as TGTGCCTGGAGTGTGTGGAGGGGAGGCAACACTGAAGCTTTCTTT.